This T cell receptor (beta chain) comes out of a study of T cell responses to AZD1222 COVID-19 vaccine. Method: immunoSEQ multiplex PCR; TCRdb's copy keeps in-frame clones and lacks some. This table holds around 94,000 clones, less than 90% found once. Sequencing was performed on peripheral blood, taken on day 0 of AZD1222 vaccination. The receptor comes from an adult in good health.

CDR3 in DNA: TGTGCCAGCAGCAAACGGCGGCTCCCCCTCCACTTT. Its translation: CASSKRRLPLHF. The chain links TRBV21-1 to TRBJ1-6. TRBV21-1 is a documented pseudogene. This CDR3 contains 12 residues.